Presented here are 16 T cell receptor beta chains from one specimen sequenced in a study of blood T cell repertoires in COVID-19. Here immunoSEQ multiplex PCR was the method, and the copy in TCRdb shows in-frame clones only, minus some. The sample shows under 200,000 clones, roughly 84% of them seen only once. The sequenced sample consisted of PBMCs or T cells enriched from blood (not recorded which). The receptors here all came from a woman in her 30s who had been exposed to COVID-19.

This clone was recorded once. This chain joins TRBV9 and TRBJ1-1; 9 nucleotides align to TRBD1. V lost 4 bases to trimming and J lost 5 bases; unmatched junction nucleotides: 9. The CDR3 sequence is 15 residues long. From germline, CDR1 is SGDLS and CDR2 YYNGEE. The CDR3 bases are TGTGCCAGCAGCAGCCGGGACAGGGCTATTACTGAAGCTTTCTTT. Protein: CASSSRDRAITEAFF.

This clone has just one count. This chain's CDR3 is CAWSGPGMNTEAFF. CDR3 nucleotide sequence: TGTGCCTGGAGTGGTCCGGGTATGAACACTGAAGCTTTCTTT. The V gene is TRBV30, the J gene TRBJ1-1; no clear D gene. There are 14 residues in the CDR3. Germline CDR1 reads GTSNPN; CDR2 reads SVGIG (reference sequence). Trimming took 1 base from V and 0 from J, leaving 9 bases between them.

The chain has TRBV19 and TRBJ2-2; 7 positions match TRBD1. The V gene end was trimmed by 9 bases and the J gene end by 5 bases; junction bases not matched to a gene: 9. This CDR3 contains 14 residues. Germline V gene sequence: CDR1 LNHDA, CDR2 SQIVND (reference sequence). The CDR3 DNA reads as TGTGCCAGCTCTAAGGGACAGAGGACCGGGGAGCTGTTTTTT. Protein product: CASSKGQRTGELFF.

V and J are TRBV7-7 and TRBJ2-2; TRBD1 matches 7 bases. This CDR3 spans 14 amino acids. CDR1 is SSHAT and CDR2 is FNYEAQ in the germline V gene (reference sequence). The J segment lost 5 bases and the V segment lost 5 bases, leaving 5 bases of the junction unmatched. The CDR3, as DNA: TGTGCCAGCAGCGTACAGGGGCGGACCGGGGAGCTGTTTTTT. Protein: CASSVQGRTGELFF. Together with reference TRBV7-7 and TRBJ2-2, the CDR3 gives the full variable domain: GAGVSQSPRYKVTKRGQDVTLRCDPISSHATLYWYQQALGQGPEFLTYFNYEAQPDKSGLPSDRFSAERPEGSISTLTIQRTEQRDSAMYRCASSVQGRTGELFFGEGSRLTVL.

The chain employs TRBV6-5 and TRBJ2-5; 7 bases match TRBD1. With V trimmed by 5 bases and J by 2 bases, 8 bases remained unmatched. Germline V gene sequence: CDR1 MNHEY, CDR2 SVGAGI. The CDR3 is 15 amino acids. The CDR3 DNA is TGTGCCAGCAGTCGAGGGGGCCCCCCTCAAGAGACCCAGTACTTC. Protein product: CASSRGGPPQETQYF.

A few counts support this clone. Germline is not matched at one junction end, which may reflect a read error. The chain carries TRBV27 and TRBJ1-2; D is unclear. In germline, CDR1 is MNHEY, CDR2 SMNVEV (reference sequence). The CDR3 is 13 amino acids. The CDR3 spells CASRGSHDYGYIF. CDR3 sequence (DNA): TGTGCCAGCCGGGGATCACACGACTATGGCTACATCTTC.

The chain has TRBV10-3 and TRBJ2-7, with 10 bases identical to TRBD1. The CDR3 loop spans 15 amino acids. The trim removed 4 bases at V and 6 bases at J, leaving 9 bases unmatched. From germline, CDR1 is ENHRY and CDR2 SYGVKD. The DNA of the CDR3 is TGTGCCATCAGTGTTTCCGGGACAGGGGAGGGCGAGCAGTACTTC. Amino acid sequence: CAISVSGTGEGEQYF.

The rearrangement uses TRBV6-6 and TRBJ1-2; D ambiguous. Germline assignment: CDR1 MNHNY and CDR2 SVGAGI (reference sequence). Trimming took off 2 bases at V and 8 bases at J, with 15 bases between the two ends. The CDR3 length is 14 residues. The CDR3 protein is CASSYEPGGGGYTF. CDR3 DNA sequence: TGTGCCAGCAGTTACGAGCCAGGAGGTGGAGGCTACACCTTC.

The J gene is TRBJ2-7, the V gene TRBV5-1; 7 bases are shared with TRBD2. The germline V gene encodes CDR1 SGHRS and CDR2 YFSETQ. The CDR3 spans 16 residues. The junction had 8 bases not matched to a gene; V was cut back by 2 bases and J by 0 bases. CDR3 residues: CASSFSASGSSYEQYF. The CDR3 DNA reads TGCGCCAGCAGCTTTTCCGCTAGCGGTAGCTCCTACGAGCAGTACTTC.

The chain's CDR3 is CASSFGALPQETQYF. CDR3 DNA: TGTGCCAGCAGCTTTGGGGCACTACCCCAAGAGACCCAGTACTTC. The chain combines TRBV7-7 with TRBJ2-5, with D tentatively TRBD1 (5 bases). This CDR3 has 15 amino acids. Trimming pared 3 bases from V and 1 base from J, leaving 12 bases between. The germline V gene has CDR1 SSHAT and CDR2 FNYEAQ (reference sequence). Complete variable domain (other parts from reference TRBV7-7 and TRBJ2-5): GAGVSQSPRYKVTKRGQDVTLRCDPISSHATLYWYQQALGQGPEFLTYFNYEAQPDKSGLPSDRFSAERPEGSISTLTIQRTEQRDSAMYRCASSFGALPQETQYFGPGTRLLVL.

This rearrangement joins TRBV29-1 to TRBJ1-1; perhaps TRBD1 as D (6 bases). Trimming left V 7 bases short and J 3 bases short, with 18 bases between. Per the germline V gene, CDR1 is SQVTM and CDR2 is ANQGSEA. This CDR3 is built from 14 residues. CDR3 loop: CSGGGGNGHTEAFF. CDR3 DNA: TGCAGCGGGGGTGGGGGCAACGGGCACACTGAAGCTTTCTTT.

This chain joins TRBV7-9 and TRBJ2-7; D gene ambiguous. In germline, CDR1 is SEHNR, CDR2 FQNEAQ (reference sequence). Trimming removed 4 bases from V and 2 bases from J, with 12 bases in between. This CDR3 has 14 amino acids. The CDR3 region is CASSSNRETYEQYF. Here the CDR3 DNA reads TGTGCCAGCAGCTCCAACCGAGAGACCTACGAGCAGTACTTC.

In this sample, this clone turned up a few times. The rearrangement links TRBV18 to TRBJ1-1; D uncertain. The germline gives CDR1 KGHSH, CDR2 LQKENI. The V end was cut by 5 bases, the J end by 8 bases, with 15 bases between. The CDR3 sequence is 13 residues long. In DNA, the CDR3 is TGTGCCAGCTCATCCCGGGTAGGCGGAGAAGCTTTCTTT. The encoded protein is CASSSRVGGEAFF.

The chain recombines TRBV9 with TRBJ1-2; 8 bases fit TRBD1. This CDR3 spans 15 amino acids. With 0 bases clipped from V and 6 bases from J, the junction kept 7 bases outside the gene matches. From germline, CDR1 is SGDLS and CDR2 YYNGEE. CDR3 amino acids: CASSVETGGFDGYTF. The CDR3 region has the DNA TGTGCCAGCAGCGTAGAAACAGGGGGTTTTGATGGCTACACCTTC.

CDR3 nucleotides: TGTGCCAGCCGCAGGGACCCGACAGGAAATCAGCCCCAGCATTTT. It is translated as CASRRDPTGNQPQHF. The rearrangement joins TRBV6-5 to TRBJ1-5, with D maybe TRBD1 (6 bases). From germline, CDR1 is MNHEY and CDR2 SVGAGI. V was cut by 8 bases and J by 4 bases, with 18 bases left in between. This CDR3 has 15 amino acids.

The gene calls are TRBV4-3 and TRBJ2-1; D possibly corresponds to TRBD1 (6 bases). Germline V gene lookup returns CDR1 LGHNA and CDR2 YSLEER. V was clipped by 1 base and J by 5 bases, with 15 bases between them. This CDR3 has 16 amino acids. The CDR3: CASSQGGGLVNNEQFF. CDR3 DNA sequence: TGCGCCAGCAGCCAAGGTGGGGGCCTCGTTAACAATGAGCAGTTCTTC.